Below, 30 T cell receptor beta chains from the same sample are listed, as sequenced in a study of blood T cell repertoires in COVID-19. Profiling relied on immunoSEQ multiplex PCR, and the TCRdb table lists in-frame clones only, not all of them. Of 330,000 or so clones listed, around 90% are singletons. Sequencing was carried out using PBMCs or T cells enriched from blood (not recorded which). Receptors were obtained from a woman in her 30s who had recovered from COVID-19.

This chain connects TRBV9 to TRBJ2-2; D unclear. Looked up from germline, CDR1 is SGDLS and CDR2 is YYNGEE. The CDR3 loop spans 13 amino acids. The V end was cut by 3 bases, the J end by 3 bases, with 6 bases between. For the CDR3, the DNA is TGTGCCAGCAGCGGAGTGTACACCGGGGAGCTGTTTTTT. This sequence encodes CASSGVYTGELFF.

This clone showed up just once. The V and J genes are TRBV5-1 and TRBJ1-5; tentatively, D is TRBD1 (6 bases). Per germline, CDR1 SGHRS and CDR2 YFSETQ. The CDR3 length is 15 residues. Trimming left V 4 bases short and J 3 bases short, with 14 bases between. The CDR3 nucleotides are TGCGCCAGCAGCCCGGACGGACAGATCAATCAGCCCCAGCATTTT. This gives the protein CASSPDGQINQPQHF.

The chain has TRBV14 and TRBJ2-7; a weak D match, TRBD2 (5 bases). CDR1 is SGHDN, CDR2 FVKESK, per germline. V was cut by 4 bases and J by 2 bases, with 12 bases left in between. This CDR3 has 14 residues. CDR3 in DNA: TGTGCCAGCAGCCCGAACGGGGAACCCTACGAGCAGTACTTC. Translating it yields CASSPNGEPYEQYF.

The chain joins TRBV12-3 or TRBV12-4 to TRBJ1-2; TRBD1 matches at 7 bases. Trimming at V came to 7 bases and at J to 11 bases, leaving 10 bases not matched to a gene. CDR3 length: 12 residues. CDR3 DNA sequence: TGTGCCAGCACTTCACGGACAGGCCAATACACCTTC. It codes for CASTSRTGQYTF.

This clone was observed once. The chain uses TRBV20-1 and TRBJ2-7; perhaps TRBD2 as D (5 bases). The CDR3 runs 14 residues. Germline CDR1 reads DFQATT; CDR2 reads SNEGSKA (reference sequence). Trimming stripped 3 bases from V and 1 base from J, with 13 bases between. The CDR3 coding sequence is TGCAGTGCTAGTCTTTCCGGACTTTCCTACGAGCAGTACTTC. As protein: CSASLSGLSYEQYF.

DNA of the CDR3: TGTGCCAGCAGCGCAGGGGCCCTGAACACTGAAGCTTTCTTT. Translated, it gives CASSAGALNTEAFF. The rearrangement links TRBV7-8 to TRBJ1-1; D is perhaps TRBD1 (6 bases). The CDR3 contains 14 residues. From germline, CDR1 is SGHVS and CDR2 FQNEAQ. V lost 5 bases and J lost 0, with 10 bases in between.

The CDR3 DNA follows: TGTGCCAGTAGCGCCGGGACTAGCGGGGAACGCACAGATACGCAGTATTTT. Its translation is CASSAGTSGERTDTQYF. This chain joins TRBV19 and TRBJ2-3; TRBD2 matches 13 bases. J gave up 1 base and V 6 bases, and 7 bases lay outside the gene matches. The germline V gene has CDR1 LNHDA and CDR2 SQIVND (reference sequence). The length of the CDR3 is 17 residues.

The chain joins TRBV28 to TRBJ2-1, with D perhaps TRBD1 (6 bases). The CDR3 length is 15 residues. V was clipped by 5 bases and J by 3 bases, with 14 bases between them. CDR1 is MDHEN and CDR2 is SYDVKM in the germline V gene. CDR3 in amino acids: CASSPEGVNYNEQFF. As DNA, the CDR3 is TGTGCCAGCAGTCCAGAGGGGGTAAACTACAATGAGCAGTTCTTC.

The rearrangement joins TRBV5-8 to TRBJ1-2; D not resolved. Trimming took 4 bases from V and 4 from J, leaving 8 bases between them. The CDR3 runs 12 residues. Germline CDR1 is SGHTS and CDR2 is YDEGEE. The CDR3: CASSHPGYGYTF. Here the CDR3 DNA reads TGTGCCAGCAGCCACCCGGGCTATGGCTACACCTTC.

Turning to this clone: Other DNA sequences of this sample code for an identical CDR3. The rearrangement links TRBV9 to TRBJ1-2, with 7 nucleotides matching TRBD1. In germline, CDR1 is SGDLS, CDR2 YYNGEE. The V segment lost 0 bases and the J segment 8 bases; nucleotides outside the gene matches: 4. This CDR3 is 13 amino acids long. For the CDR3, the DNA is TGTGCCAGCAGCGTAGACAGGGGTAGAGGCTACACCTTC. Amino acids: CASSVDRGRGYTF. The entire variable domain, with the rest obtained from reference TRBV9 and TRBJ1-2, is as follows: DSGVTQTPKHLITATGQRVTLRCSPRSGDLSVYWYQQSLDQGLQFLIQYYNGEERAKGNILERFSAQQFPDLHSELNLSSLELGDSALYFCASSVDRGRGYTFGSGTRLTVV.

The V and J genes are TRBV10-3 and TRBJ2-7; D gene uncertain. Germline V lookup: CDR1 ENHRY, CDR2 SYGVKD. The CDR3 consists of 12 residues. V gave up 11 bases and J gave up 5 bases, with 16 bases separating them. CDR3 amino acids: CAARTPSDEQYF. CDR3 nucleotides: TGTGCCGCGAGAACTCCGAGCGACGAGCAGTACTTC.

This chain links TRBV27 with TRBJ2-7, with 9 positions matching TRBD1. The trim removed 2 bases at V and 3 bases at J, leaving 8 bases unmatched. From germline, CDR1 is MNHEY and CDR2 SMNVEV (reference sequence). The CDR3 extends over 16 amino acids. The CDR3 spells CASSLDFRTGDYEQYF. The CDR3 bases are TGTGCCAGCAGTTTAGATTTCAGGACAGGGGACTACGAGCAGTACTTC.

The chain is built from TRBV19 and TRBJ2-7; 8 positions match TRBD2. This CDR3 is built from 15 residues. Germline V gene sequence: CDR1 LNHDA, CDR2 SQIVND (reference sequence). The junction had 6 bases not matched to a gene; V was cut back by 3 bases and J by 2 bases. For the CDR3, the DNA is TGTGCCAGTAGTATGTTTGCGGGAGGTACCTACGAGCAGTACTTC. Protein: CASSMFAGGTYEQYF.

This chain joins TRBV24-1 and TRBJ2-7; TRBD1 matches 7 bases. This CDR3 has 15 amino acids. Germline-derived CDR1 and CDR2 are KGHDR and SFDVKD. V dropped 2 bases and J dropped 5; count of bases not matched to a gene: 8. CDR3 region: CATSDWRTGTHEQYF. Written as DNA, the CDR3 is TGTGCCACCAGTGATTGGCGGACAGGAACCCACGAGCAGTACTTC.

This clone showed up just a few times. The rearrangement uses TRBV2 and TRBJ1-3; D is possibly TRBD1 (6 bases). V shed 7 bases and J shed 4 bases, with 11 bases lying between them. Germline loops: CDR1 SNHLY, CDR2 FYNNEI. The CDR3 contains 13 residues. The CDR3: CASMADRGNTIYF. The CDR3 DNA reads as TGTGCCAGCATGGCGGACAGAGGAAACACCATATATTTT.

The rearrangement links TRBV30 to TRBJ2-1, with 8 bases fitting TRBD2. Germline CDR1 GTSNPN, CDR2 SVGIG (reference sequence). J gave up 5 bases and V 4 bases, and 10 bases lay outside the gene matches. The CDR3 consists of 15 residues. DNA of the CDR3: TGTGCCTGGATCGGCCCTGGCGGGGGGCACAATGAGCAGTTCTTC. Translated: CAWIGPGGGHNEQFF.

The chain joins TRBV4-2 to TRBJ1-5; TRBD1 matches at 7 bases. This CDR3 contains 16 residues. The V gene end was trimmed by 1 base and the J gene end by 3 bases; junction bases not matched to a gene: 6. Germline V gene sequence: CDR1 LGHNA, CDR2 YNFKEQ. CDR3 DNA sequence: TGTGCCAGCAGCCAAGGACAGGGACCGTCCAATCAGCCCCAGCATTTT. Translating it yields CASSQGQGPSNQPQHF.

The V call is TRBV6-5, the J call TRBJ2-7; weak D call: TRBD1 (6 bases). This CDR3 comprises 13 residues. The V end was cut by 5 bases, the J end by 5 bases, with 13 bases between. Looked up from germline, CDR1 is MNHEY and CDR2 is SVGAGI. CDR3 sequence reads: CASSPYRAHEQYF. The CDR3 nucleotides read TGTGCCAGCAGTCCCTACAGGGCTCACGAGCAGTACTTC.

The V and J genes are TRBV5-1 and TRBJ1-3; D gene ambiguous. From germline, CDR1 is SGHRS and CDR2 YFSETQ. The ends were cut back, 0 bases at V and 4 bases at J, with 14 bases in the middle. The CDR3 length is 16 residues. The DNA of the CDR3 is TGCGCCAGCAGCTTGGAACCGTCCAGGTCCGGAAACACCATATATTTT. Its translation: CASSLEPSRSGNTIYF.

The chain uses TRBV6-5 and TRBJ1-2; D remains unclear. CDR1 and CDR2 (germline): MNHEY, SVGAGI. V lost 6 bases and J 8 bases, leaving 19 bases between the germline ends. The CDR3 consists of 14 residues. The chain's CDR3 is CASSSLGRVGGYTF. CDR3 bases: TGTGCCAGCAGCTCCTTGGGGAGGGTCGGCGGCTACACCTTC.

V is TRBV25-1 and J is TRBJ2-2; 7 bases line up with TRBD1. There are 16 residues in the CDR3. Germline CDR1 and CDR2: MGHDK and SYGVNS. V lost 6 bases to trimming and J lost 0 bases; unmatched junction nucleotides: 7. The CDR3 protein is CASRPRGTSNTGELFF. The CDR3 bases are TGTGCCAGCAGACCCAGGGGGACCTCGAACACCGGGGAGCTGTTTTTT.

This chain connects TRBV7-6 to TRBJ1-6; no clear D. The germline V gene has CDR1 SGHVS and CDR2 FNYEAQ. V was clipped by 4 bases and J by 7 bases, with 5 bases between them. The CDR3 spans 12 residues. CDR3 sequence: CASSSLNSPLHF. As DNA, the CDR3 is TGTGCCAGCAGCTCCTTAAATTCACCCCTCCACTTT. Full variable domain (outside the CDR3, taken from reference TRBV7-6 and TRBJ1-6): GAGVSQSPRYKVTKRGQDVALRCDPISGHVSLYWYRQALGQGPEFLTYFNYEAQQDKSGLPNDRFSAERPEGSISTLTIQRTEQRDSAMYRCASSSLNSPLHFGNGTRLTVT.

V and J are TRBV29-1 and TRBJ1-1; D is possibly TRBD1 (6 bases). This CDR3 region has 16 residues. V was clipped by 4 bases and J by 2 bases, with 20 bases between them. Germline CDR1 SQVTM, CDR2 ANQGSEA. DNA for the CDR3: TGCAGCGTTGTGATAGACAGGTATTTTGTCAACACTGAAGCTTTCTTT. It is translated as CSVVIDRYFVNTEAFF.

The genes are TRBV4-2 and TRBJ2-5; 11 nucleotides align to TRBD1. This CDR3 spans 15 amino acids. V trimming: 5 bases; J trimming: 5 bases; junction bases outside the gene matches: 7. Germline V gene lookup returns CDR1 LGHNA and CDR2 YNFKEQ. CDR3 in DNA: TGTGCCAGCAGCTATGGACAGGGGGCCGATGAGACCCAGTACTTC. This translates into CASSYGQGADETQYF.

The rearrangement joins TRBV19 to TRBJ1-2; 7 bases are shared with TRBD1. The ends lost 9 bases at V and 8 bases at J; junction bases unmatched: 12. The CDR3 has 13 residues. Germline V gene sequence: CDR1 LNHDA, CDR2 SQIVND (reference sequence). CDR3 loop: CASAGGGGDGYTF. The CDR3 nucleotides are TGTGCCAGCGCGGGGGGAGGGGGCGACGGCTACACCTTC.

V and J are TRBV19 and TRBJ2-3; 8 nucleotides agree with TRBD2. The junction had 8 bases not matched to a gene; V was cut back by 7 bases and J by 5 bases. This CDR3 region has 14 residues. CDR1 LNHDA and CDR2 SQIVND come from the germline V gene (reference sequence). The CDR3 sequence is CASNSGRVGDTQYF. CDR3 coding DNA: TGTGCCAGTAACAGCGGGAGAGTCGGAGATACGCAGTATTTT. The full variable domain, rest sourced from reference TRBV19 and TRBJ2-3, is DGGITQSPKYLFRKEGQNVTLSCEQNLNHDAMYWYRQDPGQGLRLIYYSQIVNDFQKGDIAEGYSVSREKKESFPLTVTSAQKNPTAFYLCASNSGRVGDTQYFGPGTRLTVL.

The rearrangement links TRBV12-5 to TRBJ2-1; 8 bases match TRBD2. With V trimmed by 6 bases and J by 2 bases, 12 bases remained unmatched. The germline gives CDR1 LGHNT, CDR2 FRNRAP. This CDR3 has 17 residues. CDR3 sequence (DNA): TGTGCTAGTGGCGCTCACCCGGCGGGGGGCCCCTACAATGAGCAGTTCTTC. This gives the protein CASGAHPAGGPYNEQFF.

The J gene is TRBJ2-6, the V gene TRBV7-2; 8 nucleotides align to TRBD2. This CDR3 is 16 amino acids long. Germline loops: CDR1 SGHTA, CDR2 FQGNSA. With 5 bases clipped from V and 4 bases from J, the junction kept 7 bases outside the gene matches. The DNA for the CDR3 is TGTGCCAGCAGCCCGGGACTAGGCAGCGGGGCCAACGTCCTGACTTTC. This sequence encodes CASSPGLGSGANVLTF.

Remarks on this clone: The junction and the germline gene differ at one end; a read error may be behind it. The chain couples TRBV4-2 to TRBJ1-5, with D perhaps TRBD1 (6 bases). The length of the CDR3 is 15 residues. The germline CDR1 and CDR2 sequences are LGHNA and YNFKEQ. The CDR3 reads CASSQDLQGLQLQHF. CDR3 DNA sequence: TGTGCCAGCAGCCAAGATCTTCAGGGGCTGCAGCTCCAGCATTTT.

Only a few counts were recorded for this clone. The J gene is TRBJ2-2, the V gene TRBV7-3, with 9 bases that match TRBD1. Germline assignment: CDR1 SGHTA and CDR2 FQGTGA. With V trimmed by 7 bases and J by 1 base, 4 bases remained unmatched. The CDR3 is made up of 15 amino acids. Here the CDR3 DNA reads TGTGCCAGCAACCCGGGACAGGGGAACACCGGGGAGCTGTTTTTT. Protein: CASNPGQGNTGELFF. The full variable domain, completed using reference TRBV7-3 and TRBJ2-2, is GAGVSQTPSNKVTEKGKYVELRCDPISGHTALYWYRQSLGQGPEFLIYFQGTGAADDSGLPNDRFFAVRPEGSVSTLKIQRTERGDSAVYLCASNPGQGNTGELFFGEGSRLTVL.